The 18 T cell receptor beta chains below come from one sample, sequenced in a study of cytomegalovirus exposure and HLA in healthy donors. PCR amplification relied on 60 Vbeta primers (plus 13 Jbeta primers). Sequenced by immunoSEQ multiplex PCR; TCRdb stores in-frame clones only, minus some. This table has under 110,000 clones, just over 70% appearing once. Sequencing used PBMCs. The receptors were sampled from a boy aged 5-17 years in good health and CMV-seronegative.

The chain combines TRBV2 with TRBJ2-5, with D possibly matching TRBD1 (6 bases). Matching the DNA end better, TRBJ2-7 makes the J call doubtful. The germline CDR1 and CDR2 sequences are SNHLY and FYNNEI. The length of the CDR3 is 13 residues. CDR3 in amino acids: CAIRQDSSYEQYF. The CDR3 DNA sequence: TGTGCCATCCGACAGGACAGCTCCTACGAGCAGTACTTC.

V gene TRBV2 combines with J gene TRBJ1-1; a possible D gene is TRBD1 (5 bases). V shed 5 bases and J shed 3 bases, with 13 bases lying between them. The CDR3 runs 14 residues. Germline assignment: CDR1 SNHLY and CDR2 FYNNEI. DNA of the CDR3: TGTGCCAGCAGTCCTAGGTGGGGGGACACTGAAGCTTTCTTT. Translation: CASSPRWGDTEAFF.

The chain uses TRBV4-2 and TRBJ1-3; 9 bases line up with TRBD1. With 0 bases clipped from V and 11 bases from J, the junction kept 11 bases outside the gene matches. This CDR3 comprises 16 residues. CDR1 is LGHNA, CDR2 YNFKEQ, per germline. CDR3 DNA sequence: TGTGCCAGCAGCCAAGATCGGTTTGGGACAGGGTTTGCCATATATTTT. This encodes CASSQDRFGTGFAIYF.

The V and J genes are TRBV5-4 and TRBJ1-1, with a weak D call TRBD1 (6 bases). The CDR3 covers 16 residues. With 4 bases removed from V and 8 bases from J, the gap between germline ends came to 24 bases. Germline V gene data show CDR1 as SGHNT and CDR2 as YYREEE (reference sequence). CDR3 sequence (DNA): TGTGCCAGCAGCGCCCTCACAGGGAGCGTTAGGGTCGAAGCTTTCTTT. It yields the protein CASSALTGSVRVEAFF.

V usage is TRBV4-1 and J usage is TRBJ2-7; D is possibly TRBD2 (6 bases). The CDR3 totals 15 residues. With 1 base removed from V and 6 bases from J, the gap between germline ends came to 16 bases. Germline CDR1 is MGHRA and CDR2 is YSYEKL. CDR3 loop: CASSQGGGTGSEQYF. The CDR3 DNA reads TGCGCCAGCAGCCAAGGGGGCGGGACGGGTAGCGAGCAGTACTTC.

V gene TRBV9 combines with J gene TRBJ1-2, with no clear D. Trimming left V 1 base short and J 1 base short, with 8 bases between. Germline CDR1 is SGDLS and CDR2 is YYNGEE. The CDR3 spans 14 residues. The CDR3 DNA reads as TGTGCCAGCAGCGTAAACAGTTATAACTATGGCTACACCTTC. Amino acid sequence: CASSVNSYNYGYTF.

CDR3 coding DNA: TGTGCCAGCAGCGTAGCTCCGAACACTGAAGCTTTCTTT. Protein: CASSVAPNTEAFF. This sequence joins TRBV9 and TRBJ1-1; unclear D gene. Trimming removed 0 bases from V and 1 base from J, with 4 bases in between. This CDR3 is 13 amino acids long. The V gene's germline CDR1 is SGDLS and CDR2 YYNGEE.

This rearrangement joins TRBV5-1 to TRBJ1-2, with 7 bases identical to TRBD1. V was pared by 5 bases and J by 3 bases, with 13 bases of the junction left unmatched. Germline assignment: CDR1 SGHRS and CDR2 YFSETQ. The CDR3 spans 16 residues. The CDR3 sequence is CASRTGDDRVDYGYTF. As DNA, the CDR3 is TGCGCCAGCAGGACTGGGGATGACAGGGTCGACTATGGCTACACCTTC.

The chain has TRBV15 and TRBJ1-4; D gene unclear. Between the trimmed V and J ends, which lost 1 base and 5 bases, there was a span of 2 bases. Germline V lookup: CDR1 LNHNV, CDR2 YYDKDF (reference sequence). The CDR3 has 12 amino acids. The CDR3 region is CATSRANEKLFF. The CDR3 nucleotides read TGTGCCACCAGCAGAGCGAATGAAAAACTGTTTTTT.

The rearrangement joins TRBV7-9 to TRBJ2-5; D is perhaps TRBD1 (5 bases). Per the germline V gene, CDR1 is SEHNR and CDR2 is FQNEAQ (reference sequence). The CDR3 extends over 17 amino acids. Trimming shortened V by 4 bases and J by 5 bases, and 23 bases separated the two germline ends. For the CDR3, the DNA is TGTGCCAGCAGCTCCACCACCGACTGGGGCCTATTCGAGACCCAGTACTTC. Its translation is CASSSTTDWGLFETQYF.

The chain carries TRBV6-6 and TRBJ2-5; maybe TRBD2 (5 bases). The CDR3 consists of 12 residues. Germline V gene data show CDR1 as MNHNY and CDR2 as SVGAGI (reference sequence). CDR3: CVAQDQQETQYF. Here the CDR3 DNA reads TGTGTAGCGCAGGACCAGCAAGAGACCCAGTACTTC.

V usage is TRBV28 and J usage is TRBJ1-4; maybe TRBD1 (6 bases). Germline V gene data show CDR1 as MDHEN and CDR2 as SYDVKM. The V gene lost 9 bases and the J gene lost 7 bases, with 15 bases spanning the gap. The CDR3 covers 13 residues. CDR3 residues: CASNTGWFEKLFF. CDR3 coding DNA: TGTGCCAGTAATACAGGGTGGTTTGAAAAACTGTTTTTT.

This clone was recorded a few times. The rearrangement joins TRBV7-2 to TRBJ2-1, with 11 bases lining up with TRBD2. Germline CDR1 is SGHTA and CDR2 is FQGNSA. V lost 1 base, J lost 3 bases, and 8 bases stayed unmatched. The CDR3 extends over 18 amino acids. CDR3 amino acids: CASSLEAGLAALYNEQFF. The CDR3 DNA is TGTGCCAGCAGCTTAGAGGCGGGACTAGCGGCCCTCTACAATGAGCAGTTCTTC. Full variable domain (outside the CDR3, taken from reference TRBV7-2 and TRBJ2-1): GAGVSQSPSNKVTEKGKDVELRCDPISGHTALYWYRQSLGQGLEFLIYFQGNSAPDKSGLPSDRFSAERTGGSVSTLTIQRTQQEDSAVYLCASSLEAGLAALYNEQFFGPGTRLTVL.

The chain carries TRBV6-6 and TRBJ1-4; the D gene is possibly TRBD1 (6 bases). The CDR3 covers 14 residues. Trimming removed 6 bases from V and 8 bases from J, with 16 bases in between. CDR1 is MNHNY and CDR2 is SVGAGI in the germline V gene (reference sequence). The chain's CDR3 is CASRTRGAGEKLFF. In nucleotides, the CDR3 is TGTGCCAGCAGGACCCGGGGGGCGGGGGAAAAACTGTTTTTT.

This rearrangement joins TRBV28 to TRBJ1-1; D is uncertain. The CDR3 has 14 amino acids. Germline V gene lookup returns CDR1 MDHEN and CDR2 SYDVKM. The V end lost 3 bases, the J end lost 0 bases, and 8 bases lay between the germline ends. The CDR3, as DNA: TGTGCCAGCAGTTTTGGGCACATGAACACTGAAGCTTTCTTT. This gives the protein CASSFGHMNTEAFF. Using reference TRBV28 and TRBJ1-1 for the parts outside the CDR3, the full variable domain is DVKVTQSSRYLVKRTGEKVFLECVQDMDHENMFWYRQDPGLGLRLIYFSYDVKMKEKGDIPEGYSVSREKKERFSLILESASTNQTSMYLCASSFGHMNTEAFFGQGTRLTVV.

The V and J genes are TRBV6-5 and TRBJ1-5; the match to TRBD1 covers 7 bases. The CDR3 totals 15 residues. The ends lost 3 bases at V and 1 base at J; junction bases unmatched: 3. Germline assignment: CDR1 MNHEY and CDR2 SVGAGI. The CDR3 is CASSYGRGSNQPQHF. In DNA, the CDR3 is TGTGCCAGCAGTTATGGCAGGGGGAGCAATCAGCCCCAGCATTTT.

The rearrangement links TRBV11-3 to TRBJ2-7; 9 bases align to TRBD1. The junction had 10 bases not matched to a gene; V was cut back by 7 bases and J by 6 bases. The CDR3 covers 14 residues. Germline V gene lookup returns CDR1 SGHNT and CDR2 YENEEA. In DNA form, the CDR3 reads TGTGCCAGCAACCGGGGTGGACAGGGGTCCGAGCAGTACTTC. Translating it yields CASNRGGQGSEQYF.

This rearrangement joins TRBV5-1 to TRBJ2-7; 7 bases are a match to TRBD2. The V segment lost 0 bases and the J segment 2 bases; nucleotides outside the gene matches: 2. Germline CDR1 is SGHRS and CDR2 is YFSETQ. The CDR3 extends over 14 amino acids. The CDR3 region has the DNA TGCGCCAGCAGCTTGGGGGCGGGAGCCTACGAGCAGTACTTC. Its translation is CASSLGAGAYEQYF.